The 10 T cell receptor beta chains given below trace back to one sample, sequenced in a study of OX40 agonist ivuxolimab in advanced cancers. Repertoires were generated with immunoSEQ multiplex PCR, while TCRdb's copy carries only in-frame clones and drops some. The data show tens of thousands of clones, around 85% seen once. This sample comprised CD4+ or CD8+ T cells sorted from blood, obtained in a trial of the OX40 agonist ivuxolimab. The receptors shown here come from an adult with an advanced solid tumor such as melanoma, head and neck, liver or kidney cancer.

CDR3 amino acids: CASSLLGQTNEKLFF. DNA of the CDR3: TGCGCCAGCAGCTTGTTGGGACAAACTAATGAAAAACTGTTTTTT. The gene calls are TRBV5-1 and TRBJ1-4; tentatively, D is TRBD1 (6 bases). The CDR3 runs to 15 residues. The V gene's germline CDR1 is SGHRS and CDR2 YFSETQ. V was cut by 1 base and J by 1 base, with 8 bases left in between.

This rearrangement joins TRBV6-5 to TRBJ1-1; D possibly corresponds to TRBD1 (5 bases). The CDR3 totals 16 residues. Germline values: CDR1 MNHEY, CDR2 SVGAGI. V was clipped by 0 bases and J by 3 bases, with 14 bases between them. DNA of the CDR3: TGTGCCAGCAGTTACTCGCGGCGGGGGATTTACACTGAAGCTTTCTTT. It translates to CASSYSRRGIYTEAFF.

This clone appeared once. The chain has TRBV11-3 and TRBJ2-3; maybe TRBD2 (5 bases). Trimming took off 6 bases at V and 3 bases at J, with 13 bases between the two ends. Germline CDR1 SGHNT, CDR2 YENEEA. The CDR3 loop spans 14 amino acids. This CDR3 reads CASRGRVRTDTQYF. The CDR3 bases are TGTGCCAGCAGGGGGAGAGTTCGGACAGATACGCAGTATTTT.

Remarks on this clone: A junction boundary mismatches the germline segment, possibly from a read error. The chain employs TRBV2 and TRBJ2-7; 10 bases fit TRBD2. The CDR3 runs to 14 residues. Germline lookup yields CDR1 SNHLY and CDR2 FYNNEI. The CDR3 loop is CASSTGLAAYAQYF. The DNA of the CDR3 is TGTGCCAGCAGTACTGGACTAGCGGCCTACGCGCAGTACTTC.

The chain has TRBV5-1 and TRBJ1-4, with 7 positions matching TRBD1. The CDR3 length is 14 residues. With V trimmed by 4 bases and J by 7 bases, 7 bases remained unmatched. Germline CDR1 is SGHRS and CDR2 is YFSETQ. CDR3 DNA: TGCGCCAGCAGCCCGACGGGACAGACTGAAAAACTGTTTTTT. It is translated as CASSPTGQTEKLFF.

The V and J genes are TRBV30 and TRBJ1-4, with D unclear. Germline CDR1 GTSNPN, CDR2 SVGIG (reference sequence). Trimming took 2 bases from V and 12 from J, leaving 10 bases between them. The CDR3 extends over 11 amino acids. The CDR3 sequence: CAWSRPRELFF. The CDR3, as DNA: TGTGCCTGGAGTCGCCCAAGGGAACTGTTTTTT. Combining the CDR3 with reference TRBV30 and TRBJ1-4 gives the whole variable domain SQTIHQWPATLVQPVGSPLSLECTVEGTSNPNLYWYRQAAGRGLQLLFYSVGIGQISSEVPQNLSASRPQDRQFILSSKKLLLSDSGFYLCAWSRPRELFFGSGTQLSVL.

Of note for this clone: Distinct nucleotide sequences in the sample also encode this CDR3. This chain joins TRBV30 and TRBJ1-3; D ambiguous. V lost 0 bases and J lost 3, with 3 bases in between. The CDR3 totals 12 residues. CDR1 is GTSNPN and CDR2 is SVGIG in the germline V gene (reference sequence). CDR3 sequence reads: CAWSVGGNTIYF. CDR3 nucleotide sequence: TGTGCCTGGAGTGTTGGTGGAAACACCATATATTTT.

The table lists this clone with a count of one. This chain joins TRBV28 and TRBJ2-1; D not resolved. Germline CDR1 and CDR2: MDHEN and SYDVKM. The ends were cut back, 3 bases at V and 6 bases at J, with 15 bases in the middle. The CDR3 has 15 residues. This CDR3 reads CASSFPGQFLNEQFF. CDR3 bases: TGTGCCAGCAGTTTCCCGGGTCAATTTCTCAATGAGCAGTTCTTC.

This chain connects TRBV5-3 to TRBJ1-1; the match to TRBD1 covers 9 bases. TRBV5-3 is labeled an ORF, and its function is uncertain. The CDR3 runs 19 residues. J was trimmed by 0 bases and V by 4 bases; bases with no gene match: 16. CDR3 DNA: TGTGCCAGAAGCCAAAAGACCTCCGGGACAGGGCTCATGAACACTGAAGCTTTCTTT. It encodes CARSQKTSGTGLMNTEAFF.

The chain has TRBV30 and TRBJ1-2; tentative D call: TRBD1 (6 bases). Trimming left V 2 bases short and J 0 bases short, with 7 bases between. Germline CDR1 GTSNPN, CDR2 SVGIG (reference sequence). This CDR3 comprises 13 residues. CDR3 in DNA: TGTGCCTGGAGTAAGGGGGCTAACTATGGCTACACCTTC. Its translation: CAWSKGANYGYTF.